The entry below gives a single TCR beta chain sequence along with its context. Its antigen specificity is not known. No much larger clone is present one base from it, and per-base qualities are unavailable. This entry belongs to a study of blood T cell repertoires in COVID-19 (dated by TCRdb to 2020 to 2022). In the study overall: Collaborator samples came from the United States, Italy and Spain and covered acute and convalescent phases of COVID-19. The material from the prospective study consisted of cDNA or gDNA derived from T cells, B-cell-depleted T cells, or PBMCs. The dataset comprised deeply sampled blood TCRbeta repertoires from subjects exposed to, actively infected with, or recovered from COVID-19. The repertoires were released in a freely available public database meant as a resource for research on the immune response to SARS-CoV-2. The samples were drawn from the first 160 participants of the ongoing ImmuneRACE study and from over a thousand subjects provided by 6 global collaborators. The sample metadata nearly always contained a de-identified subject ID, COVID-19 status, age in years and sex. HLA class I and class II types, where available, came from metadata supplied by the sample provider rather than from assay-based typing.

Counted from cysteine to phenylalanine, this CDR3 has 14 amino acids. CDR3 DNA is the only sequence kept; it has 42 bases, read in frame from the first base. The germline V gene supplies CDR1 SGHRS and CDR2 YFSETQ. Germline trimming: 1 base from V, 1 base from J; junction bases outside gene matches: 1. Paper-wide results and their limitations: How much clinical and demographic metadata was included differed by source and by participant, and the metadata was provided uncurated.

TCRbeta CDR3 regions were amplified from genomic DNA using the immunoSEQ Assay, a bias-controlled multiplex PCR. Under the source paper's analysis protocol: Nucleated cell counts per sample were estimated from amplification of reference gene primers within the assay. Sequence reads were collapsed and filtered to measure the absolute abundance of every unique TCRbeta CDR3 rearrangement. For each sample, productive Simpson clonality was calculated as the square root of Simpson's diversity index across productive rearrangements. This is the immuneACCESS table as TCRdb keeps it, with only in-frame sequences that have V and J called. A part of the clones is gone; compared with another copy, unresolved V genes explain less than half, and the rest is unexplained. D and trimming come from the DNA, and the V and J calls and clone size come from that table. This sample lists roughly 200,000 clones; nearly 90% were detected once. Clones ranked in the top ten supply about a fifth of the sample.

The collaborating institutions used their own protocols to collect whole blood in K2EDTA tubes. For TCRbeta analysis, collaborators shipped samples as frozen whole blood, isolated PBMCs, or DNA extracted from either of those sample types. This TCR came from a man in his 60s with active or convalescent COVID-19. The chain is assembled from TRBV5-1 and TRBJ2-7; 8 nucleotides in the junction match TRBD1. The sample taken for sequencing was peripheral blood. CDR3 reads: CASSLWTGSYEQYF. DNA sequence: TGCGCCAGCAGCTTGTGGACAGGGTCCTACGAGCAGTACTTC.